This TCR beta chain came from a study of identical twins. cDNA carried unique molecular identifiers, and a universal primer site was added by template switching. Each CDR3 protein gets one entry after TCRdb re-called the 5' RACE reads with MiXCR. This sample has some 200,000 distinct CDR3 sequences, with 6.5% to 8.5% found just once. V gave up 5 bases and J gave up 5 bases; unmatched junction bases: 12. The CDR3 consists of 18 residues. Broader study findings: Zero-insertion analyses could be partly confounded by invariant MAIT and iNKT cells. The study based its conclusions on cross-sectional statistical analysis and did not follow the same donors.

This clonotype was seen repeatedly, ten times or more. Antigen specificity is unknown. Every one of the donors was a healthy Caucasian. These data were likewise used in another study, on yellow fever vaccine responses in identical twins.

This sequence originates from a woman between 18 and 30 years old in good health. This chain joins TRBV12-3 or TRBV12-4 and TRBJ2-3; 14 nucleotides agree with TRBD2. Material for sequencing was memory (CD45RO+) T cells sorted from blood. CDR3 in amino acids: CASSPGTSGGPWRDTQYF. The CDR3 coding sequence is TGTGCCAGCAGTCCCGGGACTAGCGGGGGACCTTGGCGAGATACGCAGTATTTT.